This TCR beta chain was observed in a study of blood T cell repertoires in COVID-19. For the study at large: The samples span acute and convalescent COVID-19 from the United States, Italy and Spain.

As originally analysed: Quantification of nucleated cells was approximated via reference gene primer amplification. The repertoire was sequenced with immunoSEQ multiplex PCR; TCRdb's copy has only in-frame clones and lacks some. The D gene and trimming were derived from the DNA, and the V and J assignments and clone size from that table. The sample consists of about 51,000 clones, around 93% of them appearing once. The V gene lost 6 bases and the J gene lost 8 bases, with 13 bases spanning the gap. This CDR3 is 11 amino acids long. The germline V gene encodes CDR1 SQVTM and CDR2 ANQGSEA. The sample consisted of peripheral blood. The chain carries TRBV29-1 and TRBJ1-2; D not certain. The receptor comes from a middle-aged man with acute or convalescent COVID-19. CDR3 amino acids: CSVLHSPGYTF. Written as DNA, the CDR3 is TGCAGCGTCCTACACAGTCCCGGCTACACCTTC.